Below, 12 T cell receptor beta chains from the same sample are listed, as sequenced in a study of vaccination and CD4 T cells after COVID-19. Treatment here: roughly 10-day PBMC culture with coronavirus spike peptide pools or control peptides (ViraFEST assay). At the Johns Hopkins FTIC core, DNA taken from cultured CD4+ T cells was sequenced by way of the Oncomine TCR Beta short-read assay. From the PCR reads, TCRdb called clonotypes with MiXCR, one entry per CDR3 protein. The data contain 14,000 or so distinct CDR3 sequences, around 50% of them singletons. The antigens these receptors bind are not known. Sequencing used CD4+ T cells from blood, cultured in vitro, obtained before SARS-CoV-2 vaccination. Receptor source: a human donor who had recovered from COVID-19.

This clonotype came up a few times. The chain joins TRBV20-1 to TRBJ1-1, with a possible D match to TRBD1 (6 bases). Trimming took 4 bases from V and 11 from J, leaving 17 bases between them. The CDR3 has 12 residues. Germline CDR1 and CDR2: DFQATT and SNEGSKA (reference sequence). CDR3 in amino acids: CSANRVGEVAFF. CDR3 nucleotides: TGCAGTGCTAACAGGGTAGGAGAGGTGGCTTTCTTT.

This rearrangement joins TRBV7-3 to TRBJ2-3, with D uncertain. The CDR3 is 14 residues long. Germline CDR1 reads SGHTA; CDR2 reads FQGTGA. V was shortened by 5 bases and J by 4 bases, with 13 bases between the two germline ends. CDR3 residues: CASSAAPNSDTQYF. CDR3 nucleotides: TGTGCCAGCAGCGCCGCCCCAAATTCAGATACGCAGTATTTT.

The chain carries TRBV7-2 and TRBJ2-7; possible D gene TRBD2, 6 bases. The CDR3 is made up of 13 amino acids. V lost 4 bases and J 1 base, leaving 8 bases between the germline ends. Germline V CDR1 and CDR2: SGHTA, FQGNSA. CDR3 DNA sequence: TGTGCCAGCAGCTCCGGGGGTTCCTACGAGCAGTACTTC. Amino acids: CASSSGGSYEQYF.

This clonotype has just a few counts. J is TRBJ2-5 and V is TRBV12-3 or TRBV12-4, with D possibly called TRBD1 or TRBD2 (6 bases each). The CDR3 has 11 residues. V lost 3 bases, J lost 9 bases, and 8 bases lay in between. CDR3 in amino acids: CASSFRGPQYF. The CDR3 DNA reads TGTGCCAGCAGTTTCCGGGGGCCCCAGTACTTC.

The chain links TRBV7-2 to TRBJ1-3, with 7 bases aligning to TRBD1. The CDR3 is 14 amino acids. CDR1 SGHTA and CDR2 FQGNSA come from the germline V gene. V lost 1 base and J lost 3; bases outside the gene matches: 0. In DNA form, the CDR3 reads TGTGCCAGCAGCTTAGGGGACAGTGGAAACACCATATATTTT. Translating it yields CASSLGDSGNTIYF.

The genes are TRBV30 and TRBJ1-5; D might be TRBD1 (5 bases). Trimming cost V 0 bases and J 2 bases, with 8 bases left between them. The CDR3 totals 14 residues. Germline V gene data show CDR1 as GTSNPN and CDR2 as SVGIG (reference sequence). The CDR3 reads CAWSVLGRNQPQHF. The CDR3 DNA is TGTGCCTGGAGTGTACTGGGACGCAATCAGCCCCAGCATTTT.

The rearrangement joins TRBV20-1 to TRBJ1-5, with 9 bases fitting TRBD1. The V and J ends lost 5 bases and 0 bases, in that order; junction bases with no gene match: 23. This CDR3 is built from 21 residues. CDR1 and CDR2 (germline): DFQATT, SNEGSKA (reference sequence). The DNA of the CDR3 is TGCAGTGCTTTCACCCCTCTTGTTGGGACAGGGACCCTTTATAGCAATCAGCCCCAGCATTTT. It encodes CSAFTPLVGTGTLYSNQPQHF.

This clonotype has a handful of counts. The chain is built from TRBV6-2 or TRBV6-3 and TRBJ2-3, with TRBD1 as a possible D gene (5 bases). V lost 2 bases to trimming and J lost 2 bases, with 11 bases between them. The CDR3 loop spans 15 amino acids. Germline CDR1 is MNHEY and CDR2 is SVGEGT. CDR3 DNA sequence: TGTGCCAGCAGTTACGCGGACATACTCACAGATACGCAGTATTTT. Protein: CASSYADILTDTQYF.

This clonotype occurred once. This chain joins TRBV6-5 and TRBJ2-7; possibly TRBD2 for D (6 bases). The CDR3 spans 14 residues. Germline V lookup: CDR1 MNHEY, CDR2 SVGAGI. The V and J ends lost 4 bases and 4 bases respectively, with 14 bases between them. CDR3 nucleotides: TGTGCCAGCAGTTCGGCGGGCGGGGTGTACGAGCAGTACTTC. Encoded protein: CASSSAGGVYEQYF.

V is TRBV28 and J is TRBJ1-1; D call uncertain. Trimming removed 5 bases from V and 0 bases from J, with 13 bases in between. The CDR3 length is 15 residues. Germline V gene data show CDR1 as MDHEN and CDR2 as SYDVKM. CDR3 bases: TGTGCCAGCAGTCGAAGGTCGGAGGTGAACACTGAAGCTTTCTTT. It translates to CASSRRSEVNTEAFF.

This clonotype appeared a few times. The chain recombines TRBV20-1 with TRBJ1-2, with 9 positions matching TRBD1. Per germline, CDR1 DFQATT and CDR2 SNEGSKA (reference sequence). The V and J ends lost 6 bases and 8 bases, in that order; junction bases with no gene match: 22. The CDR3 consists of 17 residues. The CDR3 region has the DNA TGCAGTGCACGCACACCGGGACAGGGCCTACTCAGGGGAGGCTACACCTTC. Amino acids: CSARTPGQGLLRGGYTF.

In DNA, the CDR3 is TGTGCCAGCAGCTTAGTTAGGGTCAGTGGGTCCTACGAGCAGTACTTC. This encodes CASSLVRVSGSYEQYF. The chain carries TRBV7-9 and TRBJ2-7; D is ambiguous. The CDR3 extends over 16 amino acids. V was cut by 1 base and J by 1 base, with 14 bases left in between. The germline V gene encodes CDR1 SEHNR and CDR2 FQNEAQ (reference sequence).